These 15 T cell receptor beta chains were sequenced from one sample in a study of monozygotic twins with inflammatory bowel disease. Using the 5' RACE reads, TCRdb records one entry per CDR3 protein without DNA. This sample's table reports about 450,000 distinct CDR3 sequences. The sequenced sample consisted of blood. The receptors here all came from a human donor with ulcerative colitis or Crohn's disease, or a healthy co-twin of an affected twin (not recorded which).

The CDR3 spells CASSQEFSRYNEQFF. This chain joins TRBV4-3 and TRBJ2-1. CDR3 length: 15 amino acids. Germline V gives CDR1 LGHNA, CDR2 YSLEER.

J is TRBJ1-5 and V is TRBV12-3 or TRBV12-4; there is no DNA to check the TCRdb D call of TRBD1. The length of the CDR3 is 16 residues. This chain's CDR3 is CASSYGTERLNQPQHF.

V and J are TRBV12-5 and TRBJ2-6; the TCRdb D gene call, TRBD1, has no DNA to confirm it. CDR3 length equals 18 residues. Germline V lookup: CDR1 LGHNT, CDR2 FRNRAP. CDR3 amino acids: CASGFLGQGWSGANVLTF. Based on the CDR3 plus reference TRBV12-5 and TRBJ2-6, the full variable domain is DARVTQTPRHKVTEMGQEVTMRCQPILGHNTVFWYRQTMMQGLELLAYFRNRAPLDDSGMPKDRFSAEMPDATLATLKIQPSEPRDSAVYFCASGFLGQGWSGANVLTFGAGSRLTVL.

The CDR3 here is CSARGGRRDEQYF. The rearrangement links TRBV20-1 to TRBJ2-7; there is no DNA to check the TCRdb D call of TRBD2. Germline values: CDR1 DFQATT, CDR2 SNEGSKA (reference sequence). The CDR3 length is 13 residues.

The gene calls are TRBV7-3 and TRBJ2-1; the D call of TRBD2 rests on TCRdb alone, since no DNA is present to check it. The CDR3 has 16 amino acids. In germline, CDR1 is SGHTA, CDR2 FQGTGA. This CDR3 reads CASSPLLAIEGDEQFF.

CDR3 region: CASSFSGDGSYEQYF. The V and J genes are TRBV5-1 and TRBJ2-7; there is no DNA to check the TCRdb D call of TRBD1. The germline V gene has CDR1 SGHRS and CDR2 YFSETQ. The CDR3 loop spans 15 amino acids. The complete variable domain, with remaining parts taken from reference TRBV5-1 and TRBJ2-7, reads KAGVTQTPRYLIKTRGQQVTLSCSPISGHRSVSWYQQTPGQGLQFLFEYFSETQRNKGNFPGRFSGRQFSNSRSEMNVSTLELGDSALYLCASSFSGDGSYEQYFGPGTRLTVT.

The chain recombines TRBV5-1 with TRBJ2-7. This CDR3 has 14 residues. Germline V CDR1 and CDR2: SGHRS, YFSETQ. CDR3 amino acids: CASRELHSYYEQYF.

This sequence joins TRBV9 and TRBJ1-2; the D call of TRBD1 rests on TCRdb alone, since no DNA is present to check it. The CDR3 is made up of 15 amino acids. Germline CDR1 is SGDLS and CDR2 is YYNGEE. The CDR3 reads CASSVSWTPGGGYTF.

The chain recombines TRBV5-8 with TRBJ2-3; TCRdb picks TRBD1, but there is no DNA to check that call. This CDR3 comprises 15 residues. The germline V gene encodes CDR1 SGHTS and CDR2 YDEGEE. CDR3 loop: CASSFGGHSTDTQYF.

The chain is built from TRBV18 and TRBJ1-1. Germline loops: CDR1 KGHSH, CDR2 LQKENI. The length of the CDR3 is 13 residues. The CDR3 sequence is CASSQTLNTEAFF.

This chain joins TRBV5-1 and TRBJ2-3; TCRdb's D call, TRBD1, is unchecked because there is no DNA. CDR1 and CDR2 from the germline V gene are SGHRS and YFSETQ. This CDR3 region has 17 residues. The chain's CDR3 is CASSWETGQGRGDTQYF.

Here the CDR3 reads CAWRVLYEQYF. This sequence joins TRBV30 and TRBJ2-7. Looked up from germline, CDR1 is GTSNPN and CDR2 is SVGIG (reference sequence). The CDR3 spans 11 residues.

The CDR3 loop reads CSARDSGSPLHF. The chain combines TRBV20-1 with TRBJ1-6. The CDR3 totals 12 residues. Germline lookup yields CDR1 DFQATT and CDR2 SNEGSKA (reference sequence).

This rearrangement joins TRBV20-1 to TRBJ2-7; TCRdb proposes TRBD2, but this gene call is untestable without DNA. CDR1 and CDR2 (germline): DFQATT, SNEGSKA (reference sequence). The CDR3 sequence is 15 residues long. CDR3 in amino acids: CSAQDPAGAVYEQYF.

CDR3 residues: CASSPWTGNSPLHF. The gene calls are TRBV5-8 and TRBJ1-6; lacking DNA, the TRBD1 call made by TCRdb goes unchecked. CDR1 and CDR2 from the germline V gene are SGHTS and YDEGEE. The CDR3 totals 14 residues. The whole variable domain, remainder taken from reference TRBV5-8 and TRBJ1-6, is EAGVTQSPTHLIKTRGQQATLRCSPISGHTSVYWYQQALGLGLQFLLWYDEGEERNRGNFPPRFSGRQFPNYSSELNVNALELEDSALYLCASSPWTGNSPLHFGNGTRLTVT.